Sequencing of this TCR beta chain was carried out in a study of T cell repertoires in cytomegalovirus infection. Background on the study: Matching HLA type, along with CMV infection, was indicated by public TCR beta signatures.

Turning to this clonotype: Its antigen remains unidentified.

TCRdb re-analysed the reads in MiXCR, keeping a single row per CDR3 protein. This sample has roughly 860,000 distinct CDR3 sequences, with 32% found just once. V lost 4 bases to trimming and J lost 5 bases, with 13 bases between them. From germline, CDR1 is LNHDA and CDR2 SQIVND (reference sequence). The CDR3 runs to 14 residues. The sample consisted of cultured CD8+ T cells from PBMCs, taken from culture after CMV antigen stimulation. This TCR derives from a human donor in good health (CMV status not recorded). Some clones in this sample may be carry-over from other donors' samples. The gene calls are TRBV19 and TRBJ2-3; tentatively, D is TRBD1 (5 bases). This CDR3 reads CASSTQGWVDTQYF. Here the CDR3 DNA reads TGTGCCAGTAGTACCCAGGGATGGGTAGATACGCAGTATTTT.